This TCR beta chain emerged from a study of OX40 agonist ivuxolimab in advanced cancers. Turning to the study itself: Patients received the agonistic anti-OX40 (CD134) antibody ivuxolimab. Checkpoint inhibitors had been given previously to approximately 41% of patients.

Produced via immunoSEQ multiplex PCR; TCRdb's table is partial and in-frame only. This table has 77,000 or so clones, about 84% appearing once. As to this clone: Its antigen is unidentified.

The CDR3 sequence is 16 residues long. With 0 bases removed from V and 7 bases from J, the gap between germline ends came to 19 bases. Germline CDR1 is SGHDT and CDR2 is YYEEEE. Study-wide results and limits: CD4+ and CD8+ blood T cells expanded clonally by week 6 at 0.1 to 3.0 mg/kg. Some of the nonresponding patients also showed low levels of normalized T-cell clonal expansion.

The sample here was CD4+ or CD8+ T cells sorted from blood, taken in a trial of the OX40 agonist ivuxolimab. This chain links TRBV5-6 with TRBJ1-2; no clear D gene. The sequence came from an adult with an advanced solid tumor such as melanoma, head and neck, liver or kidney cancer. The CDR3 loop is CASSLGRLQLLFGYTF. The CDR3 region has the DNA TGTGCCAGCAGCTTGGGCAGACTGCAACTCCTTTTTGGCTACACCTTC.